This note documents a single T cell receptor (beta chain) sequence. Study processing details: Amplification with reference gene primers provided the estimates of nucleated cell counts. Produced via immunoSEQ multiplex PCR; TCRdb's table is partial and in-frame only. Clonal size and the V and J genes are those of that table, whereas D and trimming came from the DNA. The sample yields tens of thousands of clones, approximately 88% seen once. The CDR3 loop spans 17 amino acids. The trim removed 3 bases at V and 3 bases at J, leaving 11 bases unmatched. The germline gives CDR1 LGHDT, CDR2 YNNKEL (reference sequence). This sample is drawn from a study of blood T cell repertoires in COVID-19. Study as a whole: Acute-phase and convalescent COVID-19 samples originated in the United States, Italy and Spain. Nucleic acid was either cDNA or gDNA, and it came from T cells, B-cell-depleted T cells, or PBMCs.

The specimen sequenced was peripheral blood. The clonotype originates from a woman aged 80 or older with active or convalescent COVID-19. The rearrangement uses TRBV3-1 (or the pseudogene TRBV3-2) and TRBJ2-7; 10 bases map to TRBD1. The CDR3 sequence is CASSHLGQGVDDYEQYF. CDR3 bases: TGTGCCAGCAGCCACCTCGGACAGGGGGTGGATGACTACGAGCAGTACTTC.